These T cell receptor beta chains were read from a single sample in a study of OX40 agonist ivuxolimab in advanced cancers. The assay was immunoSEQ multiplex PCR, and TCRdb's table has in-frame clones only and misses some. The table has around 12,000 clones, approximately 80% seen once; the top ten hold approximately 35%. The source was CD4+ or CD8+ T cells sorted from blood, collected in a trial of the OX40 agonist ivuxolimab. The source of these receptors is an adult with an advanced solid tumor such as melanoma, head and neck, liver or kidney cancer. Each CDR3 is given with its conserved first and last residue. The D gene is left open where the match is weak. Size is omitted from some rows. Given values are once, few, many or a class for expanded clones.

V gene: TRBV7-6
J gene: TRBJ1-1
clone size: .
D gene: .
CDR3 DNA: TGTGCCAGCAGCTTAACGACAGCAATGAACACTGAAGCTTTCTTT
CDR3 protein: CASSLTTAMNTEAFF

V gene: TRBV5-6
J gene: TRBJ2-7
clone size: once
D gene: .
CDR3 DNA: TGTGCCAGCAGCTTAGTCGGGAACCGCTACGAGCAGTACTTC
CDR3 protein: CASSLVGNRYEQYF

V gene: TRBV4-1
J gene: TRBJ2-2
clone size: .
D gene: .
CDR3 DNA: TGCGCCAGCAGCCAAGGTCCCACCCCTGGGGTTGACACCGGGGAGCTGTTTTTT
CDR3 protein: CASSQGPTPGVDTGELFF

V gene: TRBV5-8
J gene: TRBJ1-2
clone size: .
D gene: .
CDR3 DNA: TGTGCCAGCAGCAAGGAGGACCTATACAGGGATGGCTACACCTTC
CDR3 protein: CASSKEDLYRDGYTF

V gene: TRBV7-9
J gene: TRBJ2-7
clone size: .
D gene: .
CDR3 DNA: TGTGCCAGCAGCCCCCCCTACGAGCAGTACTTC
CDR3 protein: CASSPPYEQYF

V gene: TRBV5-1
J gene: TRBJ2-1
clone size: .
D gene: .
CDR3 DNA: TGCGCCAGCAGCTTGGTTTCTGCGGTCTCCTACAATGAGCAGTTCTTC
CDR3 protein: CASSLVSAVSYNEQFF

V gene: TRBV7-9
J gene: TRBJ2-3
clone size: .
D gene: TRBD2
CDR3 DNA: TGTGCCAGCAGCTCTCGCGGGGGGGCCCTTGAAGATACGCAGTATTTT
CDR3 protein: CASSSRGGALEDTQYF

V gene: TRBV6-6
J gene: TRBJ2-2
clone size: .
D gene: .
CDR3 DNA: TGTGCCAGCAGCCCTACGGGGATCAACGGGGAGCTGTTTTTT
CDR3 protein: CASSPTGINGELFF

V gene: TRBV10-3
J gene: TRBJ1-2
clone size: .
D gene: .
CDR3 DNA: TGTGCCATCAGTGAGTCGAAGCGGCAGGGAGATCGCTACACCTTC
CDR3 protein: CAISESKRQGDRYTF

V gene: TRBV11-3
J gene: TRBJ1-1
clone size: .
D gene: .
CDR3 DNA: TGTGCCAGCAGTCCCAGGGCAGGCACTGAAGCTTTCTTT
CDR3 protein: CASSPRAGTEAFF

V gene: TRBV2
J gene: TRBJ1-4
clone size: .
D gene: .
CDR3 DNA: TGTGCCAGCAGTGAAGTAACTAATGAAAAACTGTTTTTT
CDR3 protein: CASSEVTNEKLFF

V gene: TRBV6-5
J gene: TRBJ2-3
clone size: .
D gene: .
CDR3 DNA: TGTGCCAGCAGTTACGGGCCCCCCCCAGATACGCAGTATTTT
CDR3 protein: CASSYGPPPDTQYF